Listed below are T cell receptor beta chains from one sample, sequenced in a study of T cells in Graves' hyperthyroidism and ophthalmopathy. MiXCR, applied by TCRdb to the multiplex PCR reads, yields one record per CDR3 protein. The table shows about 420,000 distinct CDR3 sequences, with more than 15% occurring only once. The specimen sequenced was blood. The receptor set was obtained from a woman between 18 and 29 years old with Graves' hyperthyroidism. The CDR3 runs from the conserved cysteine through the conserved F or W. The D gene is left open where the match is weak. Clone size, where shown, is once, few, many, or a class for clones that have expanded.

clone size	J gene	D gene	V gene	CDR3 DNA	CDR3 protein
many	TRBJ2-7	TRBD2	TRBV3-1	TGTGCCAGCAGCCGGGGACTACAAACATACGAGCAGTACTTC	CASSRGLQTYEQYF
many	TRBJ2-5	-	TRBV28	TGTGCCAGCAGTTTATCCGGGGTGGGGACCCAGTACTTC	CASSLSGVGTQYF
-	TRBJ1-2	-	TRBV5-5	TGCGCCAGCAGCCTTAACGGGTTCGGCTATGGCTACACCTTC	CASSLNGFGYGYTF
few	TRBJ2-1	-	TRBV4-1	TGCGCCAGCAGCCAAGAACGGGCGTACGGGGTGCAGTTCTTC	CASSQERAYGVQFF
many	TRBJ2-5	-	TRBV7-9	TGTGCCAGCAGCCTAACGGGGCGGCTCAGGGAGACCCAGTACTTC	CASSLTGRLRETQYF
many	TRBJ1-1	-	TRBV29-1	TGCAGCGTTCGGACTGCGGGGGGCTTTGAAGCTTTCTTT	CSVRTAGGFEAFF
-	TRBJ2-3	-	TRBV29-1	TGCAGCGTTGTTTCAGGAGGGGCAGATACGCAGTATTTT	CSVVSGGADTQYF
-	TRBJ1-5	-	TRBV6-2/TRBV6-3	TGTGCCAGCAGTTTAACCAATTTCCCCAATCAGCCCCAGCATTTT	CASSLTNFPNQPQHF
-	TRBJ2-7	TRBD1	TRBV10-3	TGTGCCATCAGCCAACGTGGGACAGGGGGTGAGCAGTACTTC	CAISQRGTGGEQYF
many	TRBJ2-1	TRBD2	TRBV6-1	TGTGCCAGCAGATCGGGGGGGCCGCTTGAGCAGTTCTTC	CASRSGGPLEQFF
many	TRBJ2-3	-	TRBV5-6	TGTGCCAGCAGCTTGGTATGGCGACGGCGAGACACAGATACGCAGTATTTT	CASSLVWRRRDTDTQYF
-	TRBJ2-7	TRBD2	TRBV6-9	TGTGCCAGCAGCTTAATTGGACTAGCGGCCTACGAGCAGTACTTC	CASSLIGLAAYEQYF
-	TRBJ1-4	TRBD1	TRBV15	TGTGCCACCAGCAGCAGGGGGCTGGACGGGGAAAAACTGTTTTTT	CATSSRGLDGEKLFF
-	TRBJ1-2	TRBD1	TRBV18	TGTGCCAGCTCACCACCGGGACAGGGTCGAGGCTACACCTTC	CASSPPGQGRGYTF
many	TRBJ2-7	TRBD1	TRBV12-3/TRBV12-4	TGTGCCAGCAGTCAGGGGGCTCCTCTCGAGCAGTACTTC	CASSQGAPLEQYF
-	TRBJ2-1	TRBD1	TRBV19	TGTGCCACCCGAGGCAGGGGGCAATACAATGAGCAGTTCTTC	CATRGRGQYNEQFF
-	TRBJ2-5	-	TRBV5-8	TGTGCCAGCAGCTTGGGCGGACAGAAACTCCAAGAGACCCAGTACTTC	CASSLGGQKLQETQYF
many	TRBJ2-5	TRBD1	TRBV7-9	TGTGCCAGCAGCTTAGCGATCCAAGGACAGGCTAAAGAGACCCAGTACTTC	CASSLAIQGQAKETQYF
-	TRBJ1-2	-	TRBV6-1	TGTGCCAGCAGAGGTGTATATGGCTACACCTTC	CASRGVYGYTF
many	TRBJ2-5	TRBD1	TRBV5-6	TGTGCCAGCAGCTATGGACAGGGCCGGGCAAAGACCCAGTACTTC	CASSYGQGRAKTQYF
many	TRBJ2-3	-	TRBV19	TGTGCCAGTAGGAGAGGTGGAGGGGGCTCCACAGATACGCAGTATTTT	CASRRGGGGSTDTQYF
many	TRBJ2-7	-	TRBV18	TGTGCCAGCTCACCAAGAGGTCCAGGGTTGAACGAGCAGTACTTC	CASSPRGPGLNEQYF
few	TRBJ2-1	-	TRBV6-5	TGTGCCAGCAGTTACTCGTCCGGGTGGGAAGCCTACAATGAGCAGTTCTTC	CASSYSSGWEAYNEQFF
-	TRBJ2-1	TRBD2	TRBV6-2/TRBV6-3	TGTGCCAGCAGATATAGCGGGAGGGCCGGGGGATCCTACAATGAGCAGTTCTTC	CASRYSGRAGGSYNEQFF
many	TRBJ2-3	-	TRBV7-2	TGTGCCAGCAGCCTTCACACAGATACGCAGTATTTT	CASSLHTDTQYF
many	TRBJ1-2	-	TRBV5-1	TGCGCCAGCAGCTTGAACAGGGACTATGGCTACACCTTC	CASSLNRDYGYTF
few	TRBJ2-1	-	TRBV27	TGTGCCAGCAGCCCTACTATAAGCGCAAGTTACAATGAGCAGTTCTTC	CASSPTISASYNEQFF
-	TRBJ1-6	-	TRBV5-5	TGTGCCAGCAGCTTTCCTGGGATAAATTCACCCCTCCACTTT	CASSFPGINSPLHF
many	TRBJ2-7	-	TRBV28	TGTGCCAGCAGTCCCCATTTGGGAGCCGAGCAGTACTTC	CASSPHLGAEQYF
many	TRBJ2-3	-	TRBV12-3/TRBV12-4	TGTGCCAGCAGTCCTGAAGTGGATGCGGATACGCAGTATTTT	CASSPEVDADTQYF
-	TRBJ1-3	-	TRBV3-1	TGTGCCAGCAGCGGAGAGGCCTCTGGAAACACCATATATTTT	CASSGEASGNTIYF
few	TRBJ1-5	-	TRBV20-1	TGCAGTGCTATACCCCCAGATTGGGGGTTAACTCAGCCCCAGCATTTT	CSAIPPDWGLTQPQHF
many	TRBJ2-1	TRBD2	TRBV2	TGTGCCAGCAGGGTGACTAGCGGGAGTAACAATGAGCAGTTCTTC	CASRVTSGSNNEQFF
many	TRBJ2-4	-	TRBV6-1	TGTGCCAGCCCTTACAACACGGAACACTTAGCCAAAAACATTCAGTACTTC	CASPYNTEHLAKNIQYF
many	TRBJ2-1	-	TRBV4-1	TGCGCCAGCAGCCACACAACCGGGCCGGCTTGGGGTGAGCAGTTCTTC	CASSHTTGPAWGEQFF
-	TRBJ1-2	-	TRBV6-6	TGTGCCAGCAGTTACTCTCTGGAGCTCAACTATGGCTACACCTTC	CASSYSLELNYGYTF
many	TRBJ2-2	TRBD2	TRBV20-1	TGCAGTGCTAGAGCCCGGCTAGCGGGAGGGCCGGGCACCGGGGAGCTGTTTTTT	CSARARLAGGPGTGELFF
few	TRBJ1-5	TRBD1	TRBV29-1	TGCAGCGTTGGGCAGGGGGCATACCAGCCCCAGCATTTT	CSVGQGAYQPQHF
-	TRBJ2-6	TRBD1	TRBV7-9	TGTGCCAGCACCACCGGGACAGGGGGCTCTGGGACCAACGTCCTGACTTTC	CASTTGTGGSGTNVLTF
-	TRBJ1-4	-	TRBV6-1	TGTGCCAGCAGCCACGATGCAACTAATGAAAAACTGTTTTTT	CASSHDATNEKLFF
many	TRBJ2-7	-	TRBV28	TGTGCCAGCTATCCCAGGGGCTTTCGGGAGCAGTACTTC	CASYPRGFREQYF
few	TRBJ2-7	TRBD1	TRBV18	TGTGCCAGCTCACCCCTTGATCGACAGGGACCCAGCTCCTACGAGCAGTACTTC	CASSPLDRQGPSSYEQYF
few	TRBJ1-2	TRBD1	TRBV12-3/TRBV12-4	TGTGCCAGCAGTCCCGGACAGGTGGCGGGCTATGGCTACACCTTC	CASSPGQVAGYGYTF
many	TRBJ2-1	-	TRBV20-1	TGCAGTGCTAGGCCCCTAGACTACAATGAGCAGTTCTTC	CSARPLDYNEQFF
many	TRBJ2-7	-	TRBV11-2	TGTGCCAGCAGCAGGGACATTGGCGAGCAGTACTTC	CASSRDIGEQYF
-	TRBJ2-6	TRBD1	TRBV9	TGTGCCAGCAGGGAAACTCAGGGGGCGCAGTTGGCTGGGGCCAACGTCCTGACTTTC	CASRETQGAQLAGANVLTF
many	TRBJ2-7	-	TRBV20-1	TGCAGTGCTAGGGAGGCAGGTACCTACGAGCAGTACTTC	CSAREAGTYEQYF
many	TRBJ2-3	TRBD2	TRBV20-1	TGCAGTGCAACGGGACTAGCGGGCCGCACAGATACGCAGTATTTT	CSATGLAGRTDTQYF
-	TRBJ2-7	-	TRBV6-1	TGTGCCAGCAGTGAAGCGCGGGGTTTCGAGCAGTACTTC	CASSEARGFEQYF
-	TRBJ1-2	TRBD1	TRBV20-1	TGCAGTGCTGTAAACACAGGGGGCTACTATGGCTACACCTTC	CSAVNTGGYYGYTF
-	TRBJ2-1	-	TRBV9	TGTGCCAGCAGCGTAGAGGTGGGTGGGGGGTCCTACAATGAGCAGTTCTTC	CASSVEVGGGSYNEQFF